Described below is a single TCR beta chain sequence and its context. The assay was immunoSEQ multiplex PCR, and TCRdb's table has in-frame clones only and misses some. The table has about 80,000 clones, around 88% seen once; the top ten hold more than 5.5%. This sample was taken from a study of blood T cell repertoires in COVID-19. The length of the CDR3 is 13 residues. Looked up from germline, CDR1 is MNHEY and CDR2 is SMNVEV (reference sequence). V lost 6 bases to trimming and J lost 1 base; unmatched junction nucleotides: 2. The origin of this receptor is an elderly woman with acute or convalescent COVID-19. Sequencing was performed on peripheral blood. V and J are TRBV27 and TRBJ1-1, with 7 bases fitting TRBD1. CDR3 region: CASRRQGNTEAFF. In DNA form, the CDR3 reads TGTGCCAGCAGGCGACAGGGGAACACTGAAGCTTTCTTT.